This is a list of T cell receptor beta chains from one sample in a study of PD-1 and CTLA-4 blockade in melanoma. Some clones are missing from TCRdb's copy, which holds only in-frame ones; the method was immunoSEQ multiplex PCR. The sample consists of 20,000 or so clones, about nine tenths of them appearing once. Here the sequenced sample was CD8+ T cells from peripheral blood, taken before anti-PD-1 treatment. The receptors derive from a human donor with melanoma. The CDR3 runs from the conserved cysteine through the conserved F or W. The D gene is left open where the match is weak. Rows give clone size only sometimes, using once, few, many, or a class for an expanded clone.

d_call: -; v_call: TRBV14; j_call: TRBJ1-1; clone_size: -; cdr3_aa: CASSLSGVNTEAFF; cdr3_nt: TGTGCCAGCAGCCTGTCAGGGGTGAACACTGAAGCTTTCTTT
d_call: -; v_call: TRBV7-9; j_call: TRBJ1-2; clone_size: -; cdr3_aa: CASSLADPRYGYTF; cdr3_nt: TGTGCCAGCAGCTTAGCGGACCCGAGGTATGGCTACACCTTC
d_call: -; v_call: TRBV4-3; j_call: TRBJ1-1; clone_size: -; cdr3_aa: CASSQEEGSREAFF; cdr3_nt: TGCGCCAGCAGCCAAGAGGAGGGCTCCCGTGAAGCTTTCTTT
d_call: -; v_call: TRBV2; j_call: TRBJ1-1; clone_size: once; cdr3_aa: CASGRGYTEAFF; cdr3_nt: TGTGCCAGTGGGAGGGGATACACTGAAGCTTTCTTT
d_call: -; v_call: TRBV12-3/TRBV12-4; j_call: TRBJ1-6; clone_size: once; cdr3_aa: CASSSGLPPLHF; cdr3_nt: TGTGCCAGCAGTTCGGGACTCCCACCCCTCCACTTT
d_call: -; v_call: TRBV7-2; j_call: TRBJ1-5; clone_size: -; cdr3_aa: CASSSLIWVGQEGRQPQHF; cdr3_nt: TGTGCCAGCAGCTCGCTCATTTGGGTTGGGCAGGAGGGCCGTCAGCCCCAGCATTTT
d_call: -; v_call: TRBV5-5; j_call: TRBJ2-7; clone_size: -; cdr3_aa: CASSGGLGDEQYF; cdr3_nt: TGTGCCAGCAGCGGTGGCCTGGGCGACGAGCAGTACTTC
d_call: TRBD1; v_call: TRBV29-1; j_call: TRBJ2-7; clone_size: few; cdr3_aa: CSALEPDRGSEQYF; cdr3_nt: TGCAGCGCCCTCGAACCAGACAGGGGAAGCGAGCAGTACTTC
d_call: -; v_call: TRBV19; j_call: TRBJ1-4; clone_size: -; cdr3_aa: CASSIWYAGGEKLFF; cdr3_nt: TGTGCCAGTAGTATCTGGTACGCAGGAGGTGAAAAACTGTTTTTT
d_call: -; v_call: TRBV2; j_call: TRBJ1-2; clone_size: -; cdr3_aa: CASSELDRGNYGYTF; cdr3_nt: TGTGCCAGCAGTGAGTTGGACAGAGGTAACTATGGCTACACCTTC
d_call: -; v_call: TRBV28; j_call: TRBJ2-5; clone_size: -; cdr3_aa: CASSQDSGETQYF; cdr3_nt: TGTGCCAGCAGCCAGGACAGCGGGGAGACCCAGTACTTC
d_call: -; v_call: TRBV12-3/TRBV12-4; j_call: TRBJ1-1; clone_size: -; cdr3_aa: CASSLNGVAEAFF; cdr3_nt: TGTGCCAGCAGTTTAAATGGGGTCGCTGAAGCTTTCTTT
d_call: -; v_call: TRBV28; j_call: TRBJ1-1; clone_size: -; cdr3_aa: CASSFDNPIRGTEAFF; cdr3_nt: TGTGCCAGCAGTTTTGATAATCCTATCCGGGGCACTGAAGCTTTCTTT
d_call: -; v_call: TRBV5-5; j_call: TRBJ2-7; clone_size: -; cdr3_aa: CASSLGYFYEQYF; cdr3_nt: TGTGCCAGCAGCTTAGGCTACTTCTACGAGCAGTACTTC
d_call: -; v_call: TRBV29-1; j_call: TRBJ2-2; clone_size: -; cdr3_aa: CSVEEGSTGELFF; cdr3_nt: TGCAGCGTTGAAGAAGGGAGCACCGGGGAGCTGTTTTTT
d_call: TRBD1; v_call: TRBV24-1; j_call: TRBJ1-4; clone_size: few; cdr3_aa: CATSDRGDSNEKLFF; cdr3_nt: TGTGCCACCAGTGATCGCGGGGACAGTAATGAAAAACTGTTTTTT
d_call: TRBD1; v_call: TRBV5-6; j_call: TRBJ1-1; clone_size: -; cdr3_aa: CASSAGGPEAFF; cdr3_nt: TGTGCCAGCAGCGCAGGGGGACCTGAAGCTTTCTTT
d_call: TRBD1; v_call: TRBV28; j_call: TRBJ1-5; clone_size: once; cdr3_aa: CASSLLDRGLRDQPQHF; cdr3_nt: TGTGCCAGCAGTTTACTGGACAGGGGGCTACGAGACCAGCCCCAGCATTTT
d_call: TRBD1; v_call: TRBV27; j_call: TRBJ1-1; clone_size: -; cdr3_aa: CASSPTPTGGAYTEAFF; cdr3_nt: TGTGCCAGCAGTCCCACCCCGACAGGGGGCGCGTACACTGAAGCTTTCTTT
d_call: -; v_call: TRBV9; j_call: TRBJ2-5; clone_size: -; cdr3_aa: CASSVGTGQETQYF; cdr3_nt: TGTGCCAGCAGCGTAGGTACAGGCCAAGAGACCCAGTACTTC
d_call: -; v_call: TRBV19; j_call: TRBJ1-2; clone_size: once; cdr3_aa: CASSWGPGPISF; cdr3_nt: TGTGCCAGTAGTTGGGGACCGGGACCAATCTCCTTC
d_call: TRBD2; v_call: TRBV9; j_call: TRBJ2-3; clone_size: -; cdr3_aa: CASSPGTSGGYTDTQYF; cdr3_nt: TGTGCCAGCAGCCCTGGGACTAGCGGGGGGTACACAGATACGCAGTATTTT
d_call: TRBD1; v_call: TRBV27; j_call: TRBJ1-1; clone_size: -; cdr3_aa: CASSGGQGNTEAFF; cdr3_nt: TGTGCCAGCAGCGGGGGACAGGGTAACACTGAAGCTTTCTTT
d_call: -; v_call: TRBV27; j_call: TRBJ1-1; clone_size: -; cdr3_aa: CASSLWLGGDTEAFF; cdr3_nt: TGTGCCAGCAGTTTATGGCTCGGGGGGGACACTGAAGCTTTCTTT
d_call: -; v_call: TRBV6-5; j_call: TRBJ1-1; clone_size: large; cdr3_aa: CASSYGTSTEAFF; cdr3_nt: TGTGCCAGCAGTTACGGGACGAGCACTGAAGCTTTCTTT
d_call: TRBD1; v_call: TRBV5-6; j_call: TRBJ1-4; clone_size: -; cdr3_aa: CASSLDRGRGEKLFF; cdr3_nt: TGTGCCAGCAGCTTGGACAGGGGGCGGGGTGAAAAACTGTTTTTT
d_call: -; v_call: TRBV27; j_call: TRBJ1-1; clone_size: -; cdr3_aa: CASSSGTWNTEAFF; cdr3_nt: TGTGCCAGCAGTTCTGGAACTTGGAACACTGAAGCTTTCTTT
d_call: -; v_call: TRBV15; j_call: TRBJ1-4; clone_size: once; cdr3_aa: CATSRASGSTNEKLFF; cdr3_nt: TGTGCCACCAGCAGAGCTTCGGGGTCGACTAATGAAAAACTGTTTTTT
d_call: TRBD2; v_call: TRBV9; j_call: TRBJ2-5; clone_size: -; cdr3_aa: CASSVSSGAGETQYF; cdr3_nt: TGTGCCAGCAGCGTGAGTAGCGGGGCGGGAGAGACCCAGTACTTC
d_call: -; v_call: TRBV6-4; j_call: TRBJ2-3; clone_size: -; cdr3_aa: CASSDAGGGPDTQYF; cdr3_nt: TGTGCCAGCAGTGACGCCGGGGGCGGTCCAGATACGCAGTATTTT
d_call: TRBD2; v_call: TRBV9; j_call: TRBJ2-7; clone_size: -; cdr3_aa: CASSAFLAGAGNEQYF; cdr3_nt: TGTGCCAGCAGCGCTTTTTTAGCGGGGGCGGGGAACGAGCAGTACTTC
d_call: -; v_call: TRBV6-5; j_call: TRBJ1-5; clone_size: -; cdr3_aa: CASSYGGNQPQHF; cdr3_nt: TGTGCCAGCAGTTACGGGGGCAATCAGCCCCAGCATTTT
d_call: TRBD1; v_call: TRBV28; j_call: TRBJ2-2; clone_size: -; cdr3_aa: CATRILQGAGGTGELFF; cdr3_nt: TGTGCCACCCGAATTTTACAGGGGGCAGGTGGCACCGGGGAGCTGTTTTTT
d_call: TRBD1; v_call: TRBV6-4; j_call: TRBJ1-2; clone_size: -; cdr3_aa: CASAAPGQVDGYTF; cdr3_nt: TGTGCCAGCGCCGCCCCCGGACAGGTTGATGGCTACACCTTC
d_call: -; v_call: TRBV6-5; j_call: TRBJ1-5; clone_size: -; cdr3_aa: CASSDSGVAQPQHF; cdr3_nt: TGTGCCAGCAGTGACTCAGGGGTCGCTCAGCCCCAGCATTTT
d_call: -; v_call: TRBV6-5; j_call: TRBJ1-1; clone_size: -; cdr3_aa: CASSYPGQNTEAFF; cdr3_nt: TGTGCCAGCAGTTACCCCGGACAGAACACTGAAGCTTTCTTT
d_call: -; v_call: TRBV6-1; j_call: TRBJ2-7; clone_size: once; cdr3_aa: CASSEHHEQYF; cdr3_nt: TGTGCCAGCAGTGAACACCACGAGCAGTACTTC
d_call: -; v_call: TRBV11-2; j_call: TRBJ2-5; clone_size: -; cdr3_aa: CASSLVPDIQETQYF; cdr3_nt: TGTGCCAGCAGCTTAGTGCCAGACATCCAAGAGACCCAGTACTTC
d_call: -; v_call: TRBV28; j_call: TRBJ2-2; clone_size: -; cdr3_aa: CASSFLSTVNTGELFF; cdr3_nt: TGTGCCAGCAGTTTCCTTAGCACAGTGAACACCGGGGAGCTGTTTTTT
d_call: -; v_call: TRBV28; j_call: TRBJ1-5; clone_size: -; cdr3_aa: CASTVGYNQPQHF; cdr3_nt: TGTGCCAGCACCGTCGGGTACAATCAGCCCCAGCATTTT
d_call: TRBD2; v_call: TRBV4-2; j_call: TRBJ2-5; clone_size: -; cdr3_aa: CASSQVPGGQETQYF; cdr3_nt: TGTGCCAGCAGCCAAGTTCCGGGAGGCCAAGAGACCCAGTACTTC
d_call: -; v_call: TRBV7-6; j_call: TRBJ2-3; clone_size: -; cdr3_aa: CASSLAWGAGADTQYF; cdr3_nt: TGTGCCAGCAGCTTAGCGTGGGGGGCGGGCGCAGATACGCAGTATTTT
d_call: -; v_call: TRBV18; j_call: TRBJ2-1; clone_size: -; cdr3_aa: CASSPVAGDLYNEQFF; cdr3_nt: TGTGCCAGCTCCCCGGTGGCTGGGGACCTCTACAATGAGCAGTTCTTC
d_call: -; v_call: TRBV30; j_call: TRBJ1-2; clone_size: -; cdr3_aa: CAWSEAGDTHGYTF; cdr3_nt: TGTGCCTGGAGCGAAGCAGGGGATACTCATGGCTACACCTTC
d_call: -; v_call: TRBV5-1; j_call: TRBJ2-6; clone_size: -; cdr3_aa: CASSLGRGAVFSGANVLTF; cdr3_nt: TGCGCCAGCAGCTTGGGGAGAGGGGCGGTCTTCTCTGGGGCCAACGTCCTGACTTTC